This T cell receptor (beta chain) was profiled in a study of OX40 agonist ivuxolimab in advanced cancers. Study-level information: Among those enrolled, mean age was 60 years (range about 23 to 80) and roughly 84% were male.

This clone was picked up many times. Its antigen is undetermined. Trimming stripped 2 bases from V and 5 bases from J, with 10 bases between. This CDR3 has 14 amino acids. Germline values: CDR1 MGHRA, CDR2 YSYEKL. Regarding the study as a whole: The investigators did not determine what antigen specificity the expanded peripheral T cells had.

TCRdb keeps only in-frame clones here, not all; method: immunoSEQ multiplex PCR. The table lists approximately 21,000 clones, about 80% of them singletons. The sequencing used CD4+ or CD8+ T cells sorted from blood, collected in a trial of the OX40 agonist ivuxolimab. This chain uses TRBV4-1 with TRBJ2-1; D is unclear. The receptor was isolated from an adult with an advanced solid tumor such as melanoma, head and neck, liver or kidney cancer. The CDR3, as DNA: TGCGCCAGCAGCCAATTCGAGTCCAACAATGAGCAGTTCTTC. This codes for CASSQFESNNEQFF.